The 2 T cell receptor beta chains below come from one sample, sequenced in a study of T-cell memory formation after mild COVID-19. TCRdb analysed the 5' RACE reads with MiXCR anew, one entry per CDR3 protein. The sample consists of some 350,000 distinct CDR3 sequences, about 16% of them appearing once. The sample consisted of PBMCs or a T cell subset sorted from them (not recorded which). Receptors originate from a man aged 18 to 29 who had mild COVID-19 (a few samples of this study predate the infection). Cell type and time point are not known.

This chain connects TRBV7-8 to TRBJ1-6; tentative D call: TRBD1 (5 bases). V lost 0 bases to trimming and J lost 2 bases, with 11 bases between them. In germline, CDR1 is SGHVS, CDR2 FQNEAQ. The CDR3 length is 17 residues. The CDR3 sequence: CASSLAGTNTYNSPLHF. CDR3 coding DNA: TGTGCCAGCAGCTTAGCCGGGACCAACACCTATAATTCACCCCTCCACTTT.

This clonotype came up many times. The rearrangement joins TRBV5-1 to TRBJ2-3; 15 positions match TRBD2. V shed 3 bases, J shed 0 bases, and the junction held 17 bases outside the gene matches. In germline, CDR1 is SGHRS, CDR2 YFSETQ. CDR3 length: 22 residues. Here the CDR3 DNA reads TGCGCCAGCAGCTCAGGACTAGCGGGGGGGCTCGATCCCCGAACTAGCACAGATACGCAGTATTTT. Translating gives CASSSGLAGGLDPRTSTDTQYF. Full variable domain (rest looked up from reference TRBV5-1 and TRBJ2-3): KAGVTQTPRYLIKTRGQQVTLSCSPISGHRSVSWYQQTPGQGLQFLFEYFSETQRNKGNFPGRFSGRQFSNSRSEMNVSTLELGDSALYLCASSSGLAGGLDPRTSTDTQYFGPGTRLTVL.